The 13 T cell receptor beta chains below come from one sample, sequenced in a study of regulatory T cells in long-lasting Graves disease. Time point indicated: newly diagnosed GD, antithyroid drugs for less than 3 months. Researchers made the TCR library from RNA that was extracted from PBMCs. Building of the TCR beta libraries involved iRepertoire HTBI primers and Arm-PCR of CDR3 regions. From the multiplex PCR reads, TCRdb called clonotypes with MiXCR, one entry per CDR3 protein. The sample contains under 250,000 distinct CDR3 sequences, approximately 18% of which appear only once. These data were also filed under a second study, of T cells in Graves' hyperthyroidism and ophthalmopathy.

The sequenced sample was peripheral blood mononuclear cells (PBMCs), obtained at new diagnosis, from a patient treated with antithyroid drugs. These receptors all stem from a woman aged 25 to 39 with Graves disease.

As concerns this clonotype: This may be a read error, as it is one base from a much larger clone. Here the CDR3 omits its conserved ending phenylalanine or tryptophan, so a read error is the likely source. V usage is TRBV18 and J usage is TRBJ2-3, with D possibly matching TRBD2 (6 bases). Germline loops: CDR1 KGHSH, CDR2 LQKENI. The CDR3 is 18 residues long. Trimming removed 1 base from V and 4 bases from J, with 21 bases in between. The CDR3 here is CASSPLGLALTAPDTQYC. DNA for the CDR3: TGTGCCAGCTCACCACTAGGCCTAGCGTTAACAGCACCAGATACGCAGTATTGT.

The table lists this clonotype with a few counts. This may stem from a read error, because a much larger clone lies one nucleotide away. The chain carries TRBV2 and TRBJ1-4, with 7 nucleotides matching TRBD1. Germline lookup yields CDR1 SNHLY and CDR2 FYNNEI. CDR3 length: 15 amino acids. The CDR3 here is CASREKTGRNEKLVF. The CDR3 DNA follows: TGTGCCAGCAGAGAGAAGACAGGGAGGAATGAAAAACTGGTTTTT.

This clonotype was seen ten or more times. The rearrangement links TRBV11-3 to TRBJ2-7, with TRBD1 matching over 7 bases. Germline assignment: CDR1 SGHNT and CDR2 YENEEA. There are 17 residues in the CDR3. V shed 3 bases and J 1 base; nucleotides not matched to a gene: 12. The CDR3, as DNA: TGTGCCAGCAGCTTTTTCGCCTCGGGACAGATATCCTACGAGCAGTACTTC. As protein: CASSFFASGQISYEQYF.

This clonotype was seen at least ten times. The chain couples TRBV6-1 to TRBJ2-7; D remains ambiguous. Trimming left V 2 bases short and J 1 base short, with 0 bases between. This CDR3 spans 11 amino acids. Germline V CDR1 and CDR2: MNHNS, SASEGT. The DNA for the CDR3 is TGTGCCAGCAGTGAATCCTACGAGCAGTACTTC. Translated, it gives CASSESYEQYF.

This clonotype came up many times. This rearrangement joins TRBV5-1 to TRBJ1-2, with 9 bases that match TRBD1. Germline assignment: CDR1 SGHRS and CDR2 YFSETQ. This CDR3 contains 14 residues. After removal of 2 bases from V and 8 bases from J, the junction contained 7 bases not matched to a gene. This CDR3 is CASSLIPGQGGYTF. The CDR3 coding sequence is TGCGCCAGCAGCTTAATACCGGGACAGGGAGGCTACACCTTC.

V gene TRBV4-2 combines with J gene TRBJ2-1; 9 nucleotides agree with TRBD2. From germline, CDR1 is LGHNA and CDR2 YNFKEQ. The length of the CDR3 is 16 residues. The V gene end was trimmed by 0 bases and the J gene end by 7 bases; junction bases not matched to a gene: 7. This CDR3 is CASSQDRLAGRNEQFF. In nucleotides, the CDR3 is TGTGCCAGCAGCCAAGATCGTCTAGCGGGACGGAATGAGCAGTTCTTC.

The V gene is TRBV2, the J gene TRBJ2-7, with 8 bases aligning to TRBD2. The germline gives CDR1 SNHLY, CDR2 FYNNEI. The junction had 15 bases not matched to a gene; V was cut back by 8 bases and J by 6 bases. CDR3 length: 15 residues. CDR3 in DNA: TGTGCCAGCTTCAACGGGGGGGACCCCCTTATCGAGCAGTACTTC. Translated: CASFNGGDPLIEQYF. Full variable domain (rest looked up from reference TRBV2 and TRBJ2-7): EPEVTQTPSHQVTQMGQEVILRCVPISNHLYFYWYRQILGQKVEFLVSFYNNEISEKSEIFDDQFSVERPDGSNFTLKIRSTKLEDSAMYFCASFNGGDPLIEQYFGPGTRLTVT.

This clonotype was observed at least ten times. V is TRBV19 and J is TRBJ1-1; 8 nucleotides match TRBD1. CDR3 size: 17 residues. The germline V gene has CDR1 LNHDA and CDR2 SQIVND (reference sequence). J lost 1 base, V lost 1 base, and 8 bases had no gene match. The DNA for the CDR3 is TGTGCCAGTAGTATAGTCAGGGGACAGGTAACGAACACTGAAGCTTTCTTT. This gives the protein CASSIVRGQVTNTEAFF.

This clonotype was detected ten times or more. The rearrangement joins TRBV13 to TRBJ2-1; tentative D call: TRBD2 (5 bases). This CDR3 comprises 16 residues. The V gene lost 5 bases and the J gene lost 0 bases, with 14 bases spanning the gap. Germline V lookup: CDR1 PRHDT, CDR2 FYEKMQ (reference sequence). For the CDR3, the DNA is TGTGCCAGCAGCCCACCTTCTGCGGGCTCCTACAATGAGCAGTTCTTC. It is translated as CASSPPSAGSYNEQFF.

This sequence joins TRBV11-2 and TRBJ2-7; 15 nucleotides agree with TRBD2. Losses at the gene ends were 2 bases for V and 2 bases for J; bases not matched to a gene: 4. The germline gives CDR1 SGHAT, CDR2 FQNNGV. CDR3 size: 17 residues. In nucleotides, the CDR3 is TGTGCCAGCAGCTTAACCGGGACTAGCGGGGGGCCCTACGAGCAGTACTTC. Amino acid sequence: CASSLTGTSGGPYEQYF.

The chain has TRBV20-1 and TRBJ1-1, with 8 bases lining up with TRBD1. With 2 bases clipped from V and 1 base from J, the junction kept 3 bases outside the gene matches. The CDR3 sequence is 14 residues long. Germline CDR1 reads DFQATT; CDR2 reads SNEGSKA (reference sequence). CDR3: CSARSQGANTEAFF. The CDR3 DNA follows: TGCAGTGCTAGAAGTCAGGGGGCGAACACTGAAGCTTTCTTT.

The rearrangement links TRBV9 to TRBJ2-2; weak D call: TRBD2 (5 bases). The ends were cut back, 0 bases at V and 9 bases at J, with 18 bases in the middle. The CDR3 contains 16 residues. CDR1 SGDLS and CDR2 YYNGEE come from the germline V gene. CDR3 bases: TGTGCCAGCAGCGTAGGTGGGGAGCTGCATGGGAGGGAGCTGTTTTTT. Its protein is CASSVGGELHGRELFF.

This clonotype has a count of ten or more. The rearrangement uses TRBV7-9 and TRBJ1-1, with 8 bases lining up with TRBD1. Germline V gene lookup returns CDR1 SEHNR and CDR2 FQNEAQ (reference sequence). The trim removed 4 bases at V and 4 bases at J, leaving 8 bases unmatched. This CDR3 has 15 amino acids. The CDR3 nucleotides are TGTGCCAGCAGCTATATACAGGGGGAATCCACTGAAGCTTTCTTT. Amino acids: CASSYIQGESTEAFF.